This T cell receptor beta chain was found in a study of T cell responses to AZD1222 COVID-19 vaccine. Trimming pared 2 bases from V and 0 bases from J, leaving 8 bases between. The CDR3 has 15 amino acids. Germline V gives CDR1 MDHEN, CDR2 SYDVKM. Overall study findings and caveats: Without day 14 samples, only post-peak T cell repertoires were studied. Only a handful of people who got AZD1222 tested seropositive at baseline. It should be noted that donors were predominantly white British and more often female, and clonal diversity was possibly underestimated.

Second-dose intervals near 4 or 12 weeks were combined. Sequencing used immunoSEQ multiplex PCR; TCRdb keeps in-frame clones, though not all of them. Of around 100,000 clones in the sample, about 91% are singletons; the top ten hold around 6%. As for this clone: No antigen is known for it.

This receptor was obtained from an adult who received the AZD1222 COVID-19 vaccine. The chain carries TRBV28 and TRBJ1-3; possible D gene TRBD1, 6 bases. This specimen was peripheral blood, taken 28 days after the second AZD1222 dose. This CDR3 reads CASSLTGISGNTIYF. As DNA, the CDR3 is TGTGCCAGCAGTTTAACAGGGATCTCTGGAAACACCATATATTTT. The complete variable domain, with remaining parts taken from reference TRBV28 and TRBJ1-3, reads DVKVTQSSRYLVKRTGEKVFLECVQDMDHENMFWYRQDPGLGLRLIYFSYDVKMKEKGDIPEGYSVSREKKERFSLILESASTNQTSMYLCASSLTGISGNTIYFGEGSWLTVV.